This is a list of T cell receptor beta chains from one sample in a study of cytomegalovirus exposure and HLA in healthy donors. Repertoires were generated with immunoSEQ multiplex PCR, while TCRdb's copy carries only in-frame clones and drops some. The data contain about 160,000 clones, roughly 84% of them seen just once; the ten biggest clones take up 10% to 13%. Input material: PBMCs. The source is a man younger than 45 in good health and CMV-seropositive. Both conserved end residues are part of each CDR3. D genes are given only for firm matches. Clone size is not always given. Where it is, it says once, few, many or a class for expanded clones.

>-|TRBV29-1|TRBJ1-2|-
CSVGRQVENYGYTF
TGCAGCGTTGGGCGACAAGTCGAAAACTATGGCTACACCTTC
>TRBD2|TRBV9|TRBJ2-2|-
CASSVVGTSIHTGELFF
TGTGCCAGCAGCGTAGTTGGGACTAGCATTCACACCGGGGAGCTGTTTTTT
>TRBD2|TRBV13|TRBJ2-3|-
CASSETLAGFTDTQYF
TGTGCCAGCAGCGAGACGTTAGCGGGATTCACAGATACGCAGTATTTT
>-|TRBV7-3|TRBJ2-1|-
CASSSERASYNEQFF
TGTGCCAGCAGCTCAGAGCGGGCCTCCTACAATGAGCAGTTCTTC
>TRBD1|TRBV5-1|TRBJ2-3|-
CASSPGQGSQYF
TGCGCCAGCAGTCCTGGACAGGGGTCGCAGTATTTT
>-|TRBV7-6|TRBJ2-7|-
CASSKTGGGYEQYF
TGTGCCAGCAGCAAAACAGGGGGGGGCTACGAGCAGTACTTC
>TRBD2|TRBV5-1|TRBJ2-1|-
CASSLEPSGTYNEQFF
TGCGCCAGCAGCTTGGAGCCTAGCGGAACCTACAATGAGCAGTTCTTC
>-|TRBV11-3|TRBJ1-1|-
CASSTGGNTEAFF
TGTGCCAGCAGTACCGGGGGGAACACTGAAGCTTTCTTT
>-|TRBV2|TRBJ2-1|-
CASSWTTGDHEQFF
TGTGCCAGCAGTTGGACTACGGGGGACCATGAGCAGTTCTTC
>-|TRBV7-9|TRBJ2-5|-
CASSRGSKETQYF
TGTGCCAGCAGCCGGGGATCAAAAGAGACCCAGTACTTC
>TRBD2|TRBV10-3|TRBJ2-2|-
CAVDSGANTGELFF
TGTGCCGTGGATAGCGGGGCGAACACCGGGGAGCTGTTTTTT
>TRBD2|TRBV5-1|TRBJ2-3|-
CASSFASGFTDTQYF
TGCGCCAGCAGCTTCGCTAGCGGGTTCACAGATACGCAGTATTTT
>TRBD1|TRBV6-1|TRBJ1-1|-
CASPDRGLDTEAFF
TGTGCCAGCCCGGACAGGGGATTGGACACTGAAGCTTTCTTT
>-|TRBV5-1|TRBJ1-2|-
CASSPDSFYGYTF
TGCGCCAGCAGCCCGGACAGTTTCTATGGCTACACCTTC
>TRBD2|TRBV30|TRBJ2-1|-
CAWRPQGPRTSKNEQFF
TGTGCCTGGAGGCCCCAAGGCCCCAGGACTAGCAAAAATGAGCAGTTCTTC
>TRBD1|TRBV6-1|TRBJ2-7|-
CASREGTGGYEQYF
TGTGCCAGCAGGGAAGGGACAGGGGGATACGAGCAGTACTTC
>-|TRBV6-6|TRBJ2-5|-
CASSYMTDQETQYF
TGTGCCAGCAGTTACATGACAGATCAAGAGACCCAGTACTTC
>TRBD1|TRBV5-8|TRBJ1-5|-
CASSLGSGTGFSGPQHF
TGTGCCAGCAGCTTGGGATCCGGGACAGGCTTTAGTGGGCCCCAGCATTTT
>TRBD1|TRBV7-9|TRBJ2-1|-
CASSADRGPWNEQFF
TGTGCCAGCAGCGCCGACAGGGGGCCGTGGAATGAGCAGTTCTTC
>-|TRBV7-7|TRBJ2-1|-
CASSLGRSPYNEQFF
TGTGCTAGCAGCTTAGGCAGGTCGCCCTACAATGAGCAGTTCTTC
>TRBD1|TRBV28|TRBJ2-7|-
CASSTWTGSYEQYF
TGTGCCAGCAGTACCTGGACAGGGTCCTACGAGCAGTACTTC
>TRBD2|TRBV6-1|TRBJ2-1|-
CASSGLAGNNEQFF
TGTGCCAGCAGCGGACTAGCGGGGAATAATGAGCAGTTCTTC
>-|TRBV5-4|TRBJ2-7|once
CASSGVRDTQRELYF
TGTGCCAGCAGCGGGGTCCGGGACACCCAGCGAGAACTGTACTTC
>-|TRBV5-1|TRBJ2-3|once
CASPGDTQYF
TGCGCCAGCCCCGGGGATACGCAGTATTTT
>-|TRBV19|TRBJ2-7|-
CASSGAGTTSYEQYF
TGTGCCAGTAGTGGGGCCGGAACTACCTCCTACGAGCAGTACTTC
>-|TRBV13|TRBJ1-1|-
CASSFRGMTEAFF
TGTGCCAGCAGCTTCAGGGGTATGACTGAAGCTTTCTTT
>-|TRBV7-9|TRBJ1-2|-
CASIPSEGKGGYTF
TGTGCCAGCATCCCCTCGGAAGGGAAGGGGGGCTACACCTTC
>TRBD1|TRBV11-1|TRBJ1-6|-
CASSLTGGNSPLHF
TGTGCCAGCAGCTTGACAGGGGGTAATTCACCCCTCCACTTT
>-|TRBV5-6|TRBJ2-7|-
CASSWGDRGRYF
TGTGCCAGCAGCTGGGGGGATCGGGGCCGCTACTTC
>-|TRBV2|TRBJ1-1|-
CASRRTDQGTEAFF
TGTGCCAGCCGGAGGACAGACCAGGGGACTGAAGCTTTCTTT
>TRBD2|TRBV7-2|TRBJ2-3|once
CASSLTFGLAGGADTQYF
TGTGCCAGCAGCTTAACTTTCGGACTAGCGGGAGGAGCAGATACGCAGTATTTT
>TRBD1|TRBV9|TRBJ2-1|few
CASSVSTGTGRYNEQFF
TGTGCCAGCAGCGTGAGCACCGGGACAGGACGCTACAATGAGCAGTTCTTC
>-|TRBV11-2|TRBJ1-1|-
CASSPLKGRVLAFF
TGTGCCAGCAGCCCGCTGAAGGGGAGGGTCTTAGCTTTCTTT
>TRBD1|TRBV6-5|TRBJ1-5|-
CASSLGQGLTWPQHF
TGTGCCAGCAGCCTAGGACAGGGGCTTACCTGGCCCCAGCATTTT
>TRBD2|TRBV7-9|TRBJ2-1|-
CASSPGVAGGHEQFF
TGTGCCAGCAGCCCCGGGGTAGCGGGGGGGCATGAGCAGTTCTTC
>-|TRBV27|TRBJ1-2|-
CASSARDLYSGGYTF
TGTGCCAGCAGTGCCAGGGACTTGTATTCGGGGGGCTACACCTTC
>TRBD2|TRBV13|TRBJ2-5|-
CASSSGVPGLAGGDYQETQYF
TGTGCCAGCAGCTCGGGGGTCCCGGGACTAGCGGGAGGGGACTACCAAGAGACCCAGTACTTC
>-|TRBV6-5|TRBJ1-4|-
CASSYSDSSHEKLFF
TGTGCCAGCAGTTACTCGGACAGCTCTCATGAAAAACTGTTTTTT
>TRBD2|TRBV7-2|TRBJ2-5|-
CASSLARYSGGAGETQYF
TGTGCCAGCAGCTTAGCGCGGTATAGCGGGGGGGCAGGAGAGACCCAGTACTTC
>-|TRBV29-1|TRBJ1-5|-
CSVKGGTGQPQHF
TGCAGCGTTAAGGGGGGGACGGGTCAGCCCCAGCATTTT